This note documents a single T cell receptor (beta chain) sequence. Its antigen remains unidentified. A single base separates this from a much larger clone, so it may be a read error. TCRdb fed the reads into MiXCR, producing one record per CDR3 protein. The sample includes hundreds of thousands of distinct CDR3 sequences, approximately 33% seen only once; the top ten take approximately 18%. This sample is part of a study of T cell repertoires in cytomegalovirus infection. In the study overall: Use of recently identified HLA-C-restricted and well-studied HLA-B-restricted CMV epitopes was part of the study.

CDR1 and CDR2 from the germline V gene are SGHNT and YYREEE (reference sequence). V lost 3 bases, J lost 1 base, and 2 bases stayed unmatched. The CDR3 contains 15 residues. The specimen was cultured PBMCs, collected from culture after CMV antigen stimulation. The chain links TRBV5-4 to TRBJ2-1; 9 bases line up with TRBD2. This receptor was identified in a human donor in good health (CMV status not recorded). Some clones in this sample may be carry-over from other donors' samples. CDR3 nucleotide sequence: TGTGCCAGCAGCTGGAGCGGGAGGTCCTACAATGAGCAGTTCTTC. Protein: CASSWSGRSYNEQFF.